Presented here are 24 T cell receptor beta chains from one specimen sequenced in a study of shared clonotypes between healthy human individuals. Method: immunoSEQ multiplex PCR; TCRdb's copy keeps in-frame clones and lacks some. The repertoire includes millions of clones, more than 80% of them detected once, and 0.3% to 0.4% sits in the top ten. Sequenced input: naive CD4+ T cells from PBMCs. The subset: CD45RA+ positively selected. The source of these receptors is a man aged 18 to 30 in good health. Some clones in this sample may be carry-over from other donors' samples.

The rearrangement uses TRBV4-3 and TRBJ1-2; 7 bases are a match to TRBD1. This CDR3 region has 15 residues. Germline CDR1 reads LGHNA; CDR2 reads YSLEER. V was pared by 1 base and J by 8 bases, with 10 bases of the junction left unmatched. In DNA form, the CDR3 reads TGCGCCAGCAGCCAAGTTTCAGGGGGGTCGAGAGGCTACACCTTC. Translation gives CASSQVSGGSRGYTF.

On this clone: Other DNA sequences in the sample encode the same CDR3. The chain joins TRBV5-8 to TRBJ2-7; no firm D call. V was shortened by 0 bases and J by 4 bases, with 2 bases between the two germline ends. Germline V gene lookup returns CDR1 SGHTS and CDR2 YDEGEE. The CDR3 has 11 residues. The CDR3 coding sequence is TGTGCCAGCAGCTTGGGTTACGAGCAGTACTTC. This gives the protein CASSLGYEQYF.

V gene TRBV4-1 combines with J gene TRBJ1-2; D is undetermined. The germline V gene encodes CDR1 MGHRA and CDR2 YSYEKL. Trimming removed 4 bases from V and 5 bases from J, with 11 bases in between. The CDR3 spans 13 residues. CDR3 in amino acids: CASSPIERYGYTF. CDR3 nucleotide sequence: TGCGCCAGCAGCCCCATAGAGAGGTATGGCTACACCTTC.

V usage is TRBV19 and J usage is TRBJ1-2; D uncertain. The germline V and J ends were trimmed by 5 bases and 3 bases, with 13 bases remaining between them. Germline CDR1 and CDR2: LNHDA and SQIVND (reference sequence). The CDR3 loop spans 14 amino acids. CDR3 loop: CASSPTVTDYGYTF. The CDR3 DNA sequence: TGTGCCAGTAGTCCCACGGTAACGGACTATGGCTACACCTTC.

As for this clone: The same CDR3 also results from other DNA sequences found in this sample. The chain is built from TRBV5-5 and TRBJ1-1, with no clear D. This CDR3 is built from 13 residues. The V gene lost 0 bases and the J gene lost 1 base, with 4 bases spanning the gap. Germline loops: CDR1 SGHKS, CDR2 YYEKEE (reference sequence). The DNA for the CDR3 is TGTGCCAGCAGCTTGGTGGCGAACACTGAAGCTTTCTTT. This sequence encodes CASSLVANTEAFF.

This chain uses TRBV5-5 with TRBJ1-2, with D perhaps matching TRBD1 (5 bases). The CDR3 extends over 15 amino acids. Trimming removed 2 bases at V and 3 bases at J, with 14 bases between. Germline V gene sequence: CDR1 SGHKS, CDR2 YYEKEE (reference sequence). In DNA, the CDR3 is TGTGCCAGCAGCTTTTCTTCCGGGACCGACTATGGCTACACCTTC. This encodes CASSFSSGTDYGYTF.

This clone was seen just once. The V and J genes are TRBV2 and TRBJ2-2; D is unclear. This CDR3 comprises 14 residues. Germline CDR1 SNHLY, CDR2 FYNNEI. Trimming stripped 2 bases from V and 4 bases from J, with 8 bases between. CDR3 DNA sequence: TGTGCCAGCAGTGAATGGGGTCGCACCGGGGAGCTGTTTTTT. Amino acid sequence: CASSEWGRTGELFF.

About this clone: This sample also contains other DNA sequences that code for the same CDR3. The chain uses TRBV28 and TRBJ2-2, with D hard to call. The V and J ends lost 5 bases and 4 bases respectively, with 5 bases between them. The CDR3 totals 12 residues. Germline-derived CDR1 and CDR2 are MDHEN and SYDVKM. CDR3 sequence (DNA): TGTGCCAGCAGTACCCCCACCGGGGAGCTGTTTTTT. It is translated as CASSTPTGELFF.

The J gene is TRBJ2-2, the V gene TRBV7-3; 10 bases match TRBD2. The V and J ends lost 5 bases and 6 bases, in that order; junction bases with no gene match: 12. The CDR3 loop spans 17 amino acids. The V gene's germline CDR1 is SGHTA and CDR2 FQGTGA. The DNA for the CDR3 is TGTGCCAGCAGCCCCCGCCCGAGCGGGAGGGCCCCCGGGGAGCTGTTTTTT. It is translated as CASSPRPSGRAPGELFF.

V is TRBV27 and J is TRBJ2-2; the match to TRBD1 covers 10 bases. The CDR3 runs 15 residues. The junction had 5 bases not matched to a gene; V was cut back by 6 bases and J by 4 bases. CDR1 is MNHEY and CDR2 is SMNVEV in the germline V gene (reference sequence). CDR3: CASRLTGGVTGELFF. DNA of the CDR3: TGTGCCAGCAGGTTGACAGGGGGCGTCACCGGGGAGCTGTTTTTT.

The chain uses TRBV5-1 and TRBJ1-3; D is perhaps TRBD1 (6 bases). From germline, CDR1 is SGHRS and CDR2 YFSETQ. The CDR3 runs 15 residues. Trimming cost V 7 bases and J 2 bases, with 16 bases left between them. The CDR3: CASSVTGTAGNTIYF. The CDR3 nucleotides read TGCGCCAGCTCCGTCACAGGGACTGCTGGAAACACCATATATTTT.

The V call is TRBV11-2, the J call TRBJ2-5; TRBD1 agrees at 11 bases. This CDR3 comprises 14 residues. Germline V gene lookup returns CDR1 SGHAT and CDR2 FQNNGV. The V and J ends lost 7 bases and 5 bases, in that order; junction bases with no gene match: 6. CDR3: CASNLDRGQETQYF. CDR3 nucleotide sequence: TGTGCCAGCAACTTGGACAGGGGGCAGGAGACCCAGTACTTC.

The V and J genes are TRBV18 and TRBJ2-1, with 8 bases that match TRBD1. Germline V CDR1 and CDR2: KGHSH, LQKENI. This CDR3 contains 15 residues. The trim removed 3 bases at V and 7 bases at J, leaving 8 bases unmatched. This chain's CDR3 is CASSPTGATRNEQFF. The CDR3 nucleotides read TGTGCCAGCTCACCGACAGGGGCGACTCGGAATGAGCAGTTCTTC.

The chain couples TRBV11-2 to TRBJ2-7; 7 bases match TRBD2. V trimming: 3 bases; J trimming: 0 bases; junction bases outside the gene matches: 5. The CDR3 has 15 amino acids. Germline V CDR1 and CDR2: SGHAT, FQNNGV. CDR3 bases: TGTGCCAGCAGCTTTTGGGGCGGGAGCTCCTACGAGCAGTACTTC. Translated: CASSFWGGSSYEQYF.

The CDR3 region has the DNA TGCGCCAGCAGCTTGCGGCCCGAGGGGCTCTACACCTTC. Translating it yields CASSLRPEGLYTF. This chain uses TRBV5-1 with TRBJ1-2; tentatively, D is TRBD1 (5 bases). Trimming took off 1 base at V and 10 bases at J, with 14 bases between the two ends. This CDR3 has 13 residues. The germline CDR1 and CDR2 sequences are SGHRS and YFSETQ.

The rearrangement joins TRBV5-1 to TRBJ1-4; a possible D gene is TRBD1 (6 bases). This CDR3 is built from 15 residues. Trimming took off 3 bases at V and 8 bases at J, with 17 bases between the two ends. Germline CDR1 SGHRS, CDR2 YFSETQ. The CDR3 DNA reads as TGCGCCAGCAGCTCCATGGGGGGCAACGGAGAAAAACTGTTTTTT. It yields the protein CASSSMGGNGEKLFF. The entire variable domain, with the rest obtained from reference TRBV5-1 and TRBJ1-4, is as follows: KAGVTQTPRYLIKTRGQQVTLSCSPISGHRSVSWYQQTPGQGLQFLFEYFSETQRNKGNFPGRFSGRQFSNSRSEMNVSTLELGDSALYLCASSSMGGNGEKLFFGSGTQLSVL.

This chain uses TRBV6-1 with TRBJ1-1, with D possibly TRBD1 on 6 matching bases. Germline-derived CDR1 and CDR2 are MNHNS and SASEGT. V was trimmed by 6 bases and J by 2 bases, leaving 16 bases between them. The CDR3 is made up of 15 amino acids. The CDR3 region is CASSSMQGRNTEAFF. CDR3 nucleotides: TGTGCCAGCAGCTCCATGCAGGGGCGAAACACTGAAGCTTTCTTT.

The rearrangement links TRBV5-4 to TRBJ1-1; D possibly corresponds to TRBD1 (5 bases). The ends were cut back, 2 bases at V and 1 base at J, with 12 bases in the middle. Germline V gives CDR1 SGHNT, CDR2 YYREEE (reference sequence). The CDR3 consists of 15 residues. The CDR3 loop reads CASSFAAQGNTEAFF. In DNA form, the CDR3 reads TGTGCCAGCAGCTTCGCCGCCCAGGGGAACACTGAAGCTTTCTTT.

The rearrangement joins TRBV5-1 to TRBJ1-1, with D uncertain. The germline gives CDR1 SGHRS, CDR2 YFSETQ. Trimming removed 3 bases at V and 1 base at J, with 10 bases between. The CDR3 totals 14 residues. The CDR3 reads CASSSQVRNTEAFF. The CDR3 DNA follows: TGCGCCAGCAGCTCGCAGGTGAGGAACACTGAAGCTTTCTTT.

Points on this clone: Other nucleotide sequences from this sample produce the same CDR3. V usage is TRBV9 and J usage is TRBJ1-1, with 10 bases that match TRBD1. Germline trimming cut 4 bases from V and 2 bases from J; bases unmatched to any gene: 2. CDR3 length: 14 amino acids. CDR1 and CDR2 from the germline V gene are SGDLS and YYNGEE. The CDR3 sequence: CASSRQGANTEAFF. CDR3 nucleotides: TGTGCCAGCAGCAGACAGGGGGCAAACACTGAAGCTTTCTTT. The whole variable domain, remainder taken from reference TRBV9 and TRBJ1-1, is DSGVTQTPKHLITATGQRVTLRCSPRSGDLSVYWYQQSLDQGLQFLIQYYNGEERAKGNILERFSAQQFPDLHSELNLSSLELGDSALYFCASSRQGANTEAFFGQGTRLTVV.

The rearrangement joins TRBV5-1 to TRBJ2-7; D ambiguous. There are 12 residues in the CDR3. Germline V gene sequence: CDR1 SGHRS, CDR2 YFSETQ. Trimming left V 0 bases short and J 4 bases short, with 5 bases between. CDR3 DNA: TGCGCCAGCAGCTTGGGCCTGTACGAGCAGTACTTC. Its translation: CASSLGLYEQYF.

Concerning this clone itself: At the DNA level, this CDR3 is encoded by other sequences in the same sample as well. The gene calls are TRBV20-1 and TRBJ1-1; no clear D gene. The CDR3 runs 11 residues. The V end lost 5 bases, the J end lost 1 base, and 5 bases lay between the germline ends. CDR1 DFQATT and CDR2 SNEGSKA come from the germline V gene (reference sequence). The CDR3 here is CSAGRNTEAFF. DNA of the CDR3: TGCAGTGCTGGGCGGAACACTGAAGCTTTCTTT.

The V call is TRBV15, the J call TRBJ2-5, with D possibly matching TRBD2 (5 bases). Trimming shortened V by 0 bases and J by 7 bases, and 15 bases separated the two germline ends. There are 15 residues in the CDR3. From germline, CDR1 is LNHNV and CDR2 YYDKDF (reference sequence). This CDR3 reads CATSREGYHGGTQYF. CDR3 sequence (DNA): TGTGCCACCAGCAGAGAGGGCTACCACGGAGGGACCCAGTACTTC.

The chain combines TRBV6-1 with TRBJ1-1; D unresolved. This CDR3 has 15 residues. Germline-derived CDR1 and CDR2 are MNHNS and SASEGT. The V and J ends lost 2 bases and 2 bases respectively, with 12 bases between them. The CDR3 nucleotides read TGTGCCAGCAGTGAACGGTTTCCGGTTAACACTGAAGCTTTCTTT. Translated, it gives CASSERFPVNTEAFF.